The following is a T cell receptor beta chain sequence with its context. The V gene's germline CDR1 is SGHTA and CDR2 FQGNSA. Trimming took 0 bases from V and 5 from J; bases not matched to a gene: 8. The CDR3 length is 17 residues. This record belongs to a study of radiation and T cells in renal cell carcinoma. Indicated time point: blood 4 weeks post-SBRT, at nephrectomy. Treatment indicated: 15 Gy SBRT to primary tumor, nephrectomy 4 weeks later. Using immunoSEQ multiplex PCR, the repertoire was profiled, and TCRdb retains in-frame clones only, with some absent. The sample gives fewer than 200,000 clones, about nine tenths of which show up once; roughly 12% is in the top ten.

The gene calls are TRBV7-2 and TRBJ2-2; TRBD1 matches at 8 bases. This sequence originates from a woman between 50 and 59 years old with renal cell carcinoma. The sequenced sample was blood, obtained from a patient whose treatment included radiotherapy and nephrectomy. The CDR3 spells CASSLAFGRGRTGELFF. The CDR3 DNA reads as TGTGCCAGCAGCTTAGCGTTTGGCAGGGGGCGTACCGGGGAGCTGTTTTTT.